This T cell receptor (beta chain) was identified in a study of cytomegalovirus exposure and HLA in healthy donors. The CDR3 extends over 15 amino acids. Trimming at V came to 4 bases and at J to 2 bases, leaving 2 bases not matched to a gene. Germline lookup yields CDR1 MDHEN and CDR2 SYDVKM. PCR was performed using 60 Vbeta and 13 Jbeta primers. The table came from immunoSEQ multiplex PCR; TCRdb's copy has only in-frame clones and leaves some out. The table shows under 200,000 clones, with more than 65% occurring only once. Input material: PBMCs. The chain carries TRBV28 and TRBJ2-3, with 11 bases matching TRBD2. The clonotype comes from a middle-aged woman in good health and CMV-seropositive. CDR3 sequence: CASSSSGGNTDTQYF. The CDR3 bases are TGTGCCAGCAGTTCTAGCGGGGGGAACACAGATACGCAGTATTTT.